This T cell receptor beta chain comes out of a study of control samples from healthy donors and cancer patients. Germline CDR1 SNHLY, CDR2 FYNNEI. The CDR3 is 15 amino acids. V shed 8 bases and J 2 bases; nucleotides not matched to a gene: 9. Method: immunoSEQ multiplex PCR; TCRdb's copy keeps in-frame clones and lacks some. The sample has about 170,000 clones; about 94% are singletons. This chain links TRBV2 with TRBJ2-3, with 8 bases matching TRBD2. Sequencing was carried out using blood. The receptor comes from a woman in her fifties or sixties in good health. The CDR3, as DNA: TGTGCCAGCGGGAATGGACTAGCCTACACAGATACGCAGTATTTT. Its protein is CASGNGLAYTDTQYF.